The sequence of this T cell receptor beta chain was determined in a study of OX40 agonist ivuxolimab in advanced cancers. Study-level information: Each dose-escalation patient presented with hepatocellular carcinoma, melanoma, renal cell or head and neck cancer.

Study-level findings and limits: Average numbers of expanded clones were greater in CD8+ T cells than in CD4+.

Turning to this clone: What it binds is not known.

Sequencing used immunoSEQ multiplex PCR; TCRdb keeps in-frame clones, though not all of them. Of tens of thousands of clones detected, around 87% appear once; the ten largest clones hold approximately 1.4%. The CDR3 runs to 15 residues. V lost 3 bases to trimming and J lost 8 bases, with 17 bases between them. Germline V lookup: CDR1 GTSNPN, CDR2 SVGIG (reference sequence). The clonotype comes from an adult with an advanced solid tumor such as melanoma, head and neck, liver or kidney cancer. The source was CD4+ or CD8+ T cells sorted from blood, collected in a trial of the OX40 agonist ivuxolimab. This chain connects TRBV30 to TRBJ1-6; TRBD1 might be the D (5 bases). The CDR3 coding sequence is TGTGCCTGGAGCCGCTCACTCCTAGGGGATTCACCCCTCCACTTT. Amino acid sequence: CAWSRSLLGDSPLHF.